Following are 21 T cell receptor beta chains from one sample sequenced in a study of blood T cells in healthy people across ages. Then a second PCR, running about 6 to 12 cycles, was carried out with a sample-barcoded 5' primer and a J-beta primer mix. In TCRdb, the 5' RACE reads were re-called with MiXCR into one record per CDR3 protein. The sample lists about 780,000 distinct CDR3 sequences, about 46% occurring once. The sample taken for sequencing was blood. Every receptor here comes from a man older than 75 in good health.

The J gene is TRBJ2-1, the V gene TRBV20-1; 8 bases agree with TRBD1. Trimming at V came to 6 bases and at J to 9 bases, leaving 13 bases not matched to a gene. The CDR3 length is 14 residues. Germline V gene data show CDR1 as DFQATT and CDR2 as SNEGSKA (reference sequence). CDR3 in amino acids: CSAPRTGPVPEQFF. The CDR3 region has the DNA TGCAGTGCACCCCGGACAGGGCCTGTTCCTGAGCAGTTCTTC.

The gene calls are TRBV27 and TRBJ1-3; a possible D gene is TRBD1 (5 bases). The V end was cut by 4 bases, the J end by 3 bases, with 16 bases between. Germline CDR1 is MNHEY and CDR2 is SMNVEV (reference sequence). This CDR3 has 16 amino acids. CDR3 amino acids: CASSSNGRGVGNTIYF. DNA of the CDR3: TGTGCCAGCAGTTCAAATGGCCGGGGGGTTGGAAACACCATATATTTT.

In nucleotides, the CDR3 is TGTGCCAGCAGTTTATCTAAGCGACTAGCGGGAGCCGGGGAGCTGTTTTTT. It is translated as CASSLSKRLAGAGELFF. This chain joins TRBV12-3 or TRBV12-4 and TRBJ2-2; 12 nucleotides match TRBD2. The CDR3 runs to 17 residues. With 2 bases clipped from V and 6 bases from J, the junction kept 7 bases outside the gene matches.

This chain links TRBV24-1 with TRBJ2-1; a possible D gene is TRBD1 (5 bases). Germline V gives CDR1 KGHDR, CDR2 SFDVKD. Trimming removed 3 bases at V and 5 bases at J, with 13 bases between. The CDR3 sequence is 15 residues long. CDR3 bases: TGTGCCACCAGTGATCCCCGACAGCTTAACAATGAGCAGTTCTTC. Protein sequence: CATSDPRQLNNEQFF.

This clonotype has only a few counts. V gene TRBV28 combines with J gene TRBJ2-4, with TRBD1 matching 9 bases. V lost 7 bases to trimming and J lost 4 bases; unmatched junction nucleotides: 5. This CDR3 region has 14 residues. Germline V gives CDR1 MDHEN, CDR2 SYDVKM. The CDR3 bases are TGTGCCAGCACCCGGGACAGGGTAAAAAACATTCAGTACTTC. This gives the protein CASTRDRVKNIQYF. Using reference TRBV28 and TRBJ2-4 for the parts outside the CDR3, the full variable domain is DVKVTQSSRYLVKRTGEKVFLECVQDMDHENMFWYRQDPGLGLRLIYFSYDVKMKEKGDIPEGYSVSREKKERFSLILESASTNQTSMYLCASTRDRVKNIQYFGAGTRLSVL.

Here the CDR3 DNA reads TGCAGTGCTAACAGCAACGTCCTGACTTTC. The encoded protein is CSANSNVLTF. The J gene is TRBJ2-6, the V gene TRBV20-1; no firm D call. Trimming left V 4 bases short and J 9 bases short, with 4 bases between. Germline V gene lookup returns CDR1 DFQATT and CDR2 SNEGSKA (reference sequence). The CDR3 length is 10 residues.

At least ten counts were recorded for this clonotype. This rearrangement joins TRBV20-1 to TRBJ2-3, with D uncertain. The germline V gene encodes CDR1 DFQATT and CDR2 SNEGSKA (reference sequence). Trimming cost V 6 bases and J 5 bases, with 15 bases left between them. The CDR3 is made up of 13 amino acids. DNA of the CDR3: TGCAGTGCCGACGGAAGGGCCATAGATACGCAGTATTTT. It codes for CSADGRAIDTQYF.

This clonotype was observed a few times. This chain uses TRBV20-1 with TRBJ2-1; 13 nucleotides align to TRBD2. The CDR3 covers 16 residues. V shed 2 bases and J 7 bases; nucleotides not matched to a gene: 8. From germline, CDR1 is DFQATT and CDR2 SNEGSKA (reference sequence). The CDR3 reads CSARSGTSGIGNEQFF. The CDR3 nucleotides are TGCAGTGCTAGAAGCGGGACTAGCGGGATTGGAAATGAGCAGTTCTTC.

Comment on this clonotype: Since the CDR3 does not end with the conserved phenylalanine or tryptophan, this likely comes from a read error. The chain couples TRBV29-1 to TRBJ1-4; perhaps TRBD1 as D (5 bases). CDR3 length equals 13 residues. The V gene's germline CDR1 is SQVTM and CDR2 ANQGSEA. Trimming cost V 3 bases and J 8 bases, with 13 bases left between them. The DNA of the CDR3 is TGCAGCGTTGATGGGGGGGGAGACGAAAAACTGTTTTTA. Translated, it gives CSVDGGGDEKLFL.

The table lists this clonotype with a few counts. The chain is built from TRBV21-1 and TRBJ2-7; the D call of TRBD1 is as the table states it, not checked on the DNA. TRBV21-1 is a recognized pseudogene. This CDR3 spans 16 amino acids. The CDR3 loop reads CASSKKGDRGGHEQYF. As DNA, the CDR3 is TGTGCCAGCAGCAAAAAGGGGGACAGGGGTGGCCACGAGCAGTACTTC.

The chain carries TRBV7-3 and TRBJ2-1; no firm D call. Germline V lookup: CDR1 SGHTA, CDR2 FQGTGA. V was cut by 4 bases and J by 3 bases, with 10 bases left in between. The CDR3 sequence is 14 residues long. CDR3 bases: TGTGCCAGCAGCTACAGCCATGGCTACAATGAGCAGTTCTTC. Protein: CASSYSHGYNEQFF.

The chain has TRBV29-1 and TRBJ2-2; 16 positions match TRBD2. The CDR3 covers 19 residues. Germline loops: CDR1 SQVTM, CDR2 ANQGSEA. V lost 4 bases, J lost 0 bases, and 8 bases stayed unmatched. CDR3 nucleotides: TGCAGCGTTGGGGGACTAGCGGGAGGGCCCTACTCGAACACCGGGGAGCTGTTTTTT. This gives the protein CSVGGLAGGPYSNTGELFF.

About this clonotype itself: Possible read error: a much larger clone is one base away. Here the CDR3 DNA reads TGCGCCAGCAGCGTGGGAAATCAGGGGAATGAGCAGTTCTTC. It encodes CASSVGNQGNEQFF. The chain has TRBV5-1 and TRBJ2-1; a possible D gene is TRBD1 (6 bases). The CDR3 runs 14 residues. CDR1 and CDR2 (germline): SGHRS, YFSETQ. V shed 4 bases and J shed 7 bases, with 15 bases lying between them.

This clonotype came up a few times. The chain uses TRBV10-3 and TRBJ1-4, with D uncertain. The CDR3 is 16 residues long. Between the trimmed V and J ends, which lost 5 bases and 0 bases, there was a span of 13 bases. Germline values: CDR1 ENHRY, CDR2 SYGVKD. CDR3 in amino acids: CAISNDHGTTNEKLFF. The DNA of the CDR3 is TGTGCCATCAGTAACGACCACGGGACAACTAATGAAAAACTGTTTTTT.

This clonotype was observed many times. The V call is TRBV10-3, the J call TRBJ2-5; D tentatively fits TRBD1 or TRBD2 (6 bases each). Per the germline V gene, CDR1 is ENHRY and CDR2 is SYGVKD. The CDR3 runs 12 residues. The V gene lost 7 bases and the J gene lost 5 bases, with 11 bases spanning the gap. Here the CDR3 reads CAIKGGRETQYF. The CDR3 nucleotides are TGTGCCATCAAGGGGGGCCGGGAGACCCAGTACTTC.

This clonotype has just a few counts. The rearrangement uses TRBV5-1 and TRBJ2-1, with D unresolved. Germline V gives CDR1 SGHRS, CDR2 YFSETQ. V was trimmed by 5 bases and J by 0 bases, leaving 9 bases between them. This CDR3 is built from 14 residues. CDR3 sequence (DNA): TGCGCCAGCAGTGACGCCAGCTCCTACAATGAGCAGTTCTTC. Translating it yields CASSDASSYNEQFF.

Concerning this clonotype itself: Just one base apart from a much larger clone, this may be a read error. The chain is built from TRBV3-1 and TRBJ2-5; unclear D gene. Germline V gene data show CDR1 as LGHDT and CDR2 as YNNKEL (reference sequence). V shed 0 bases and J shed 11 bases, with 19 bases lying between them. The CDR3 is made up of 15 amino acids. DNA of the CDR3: TGTGCCAGCAGCCAAGATAGGAATCGGGTCAATGAGCAGTACTTC. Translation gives CASSQDRNRVNEQYF.

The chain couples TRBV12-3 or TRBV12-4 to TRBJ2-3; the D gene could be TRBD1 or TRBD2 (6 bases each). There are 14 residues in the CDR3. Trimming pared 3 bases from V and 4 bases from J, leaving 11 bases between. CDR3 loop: CASSFRGGSDTQYF. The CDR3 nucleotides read TGTGCCAGCAGTTTCAGAGGGGGGTCAGATACGCAGTATTTT.

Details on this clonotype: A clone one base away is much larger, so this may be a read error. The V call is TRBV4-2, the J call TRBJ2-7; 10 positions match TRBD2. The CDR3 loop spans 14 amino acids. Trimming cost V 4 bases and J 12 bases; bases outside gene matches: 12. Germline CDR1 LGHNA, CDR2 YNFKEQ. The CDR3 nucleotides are TGTGCCAGCAGCCGAGATTTGGCTAGCGGGAGAATGTACTTC. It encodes CASSRDLASGRMYF.

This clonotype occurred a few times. CDR3 residues: CASSYSGQDNQPQHF. CDR3 DNA sequence: TGTGCCAGCAGTTACTCGGGGCAGGATAATCAGCCCCAGCATTTT. V and J are TRBV6-6 and TRBJ1-5; weak D call: TRBD1 (5 bases). Germline-derived CDR1 and CDR2 are MNHNY and SVGAGI (reference sequence). Between the trimmed V and J ends, which lost 0 bases and 4 bases, there was a span of 10 bases. This CDR3 has 15 residues.

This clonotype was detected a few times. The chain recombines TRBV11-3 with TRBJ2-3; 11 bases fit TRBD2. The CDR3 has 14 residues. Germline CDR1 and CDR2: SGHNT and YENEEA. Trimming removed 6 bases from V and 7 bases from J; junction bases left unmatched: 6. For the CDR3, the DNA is TGTGCCAGCAGTCTGACTAGCGGGACGAATACGCAGTATTTT. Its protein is CASSLTSGTNTQYF.